This T cell receptor beta chain derives from a study of T cells in Graves' hyperthyroidism and ophthalmopathy. Points from the study as a whole: Before onset, ophthalmopathy was predicted by the model a median roughly 6.8 months earlier.

J gave up 2 bases and V 4 bases, and 4 bases lay outside the gene matches. Germline V gene data show CDR1 as SGHRS and CDR2 as YFSETQ. The CDR3 has 16 amino acids. Amplification yielded TCR beta CDR3 regions, with RNA transcripts as the source. HTBI primers were employed in a first-round RT-PCR of the TCR CDR3. TCRdb reprocessed the multiplex PCR reads with MiXCR, giving one entry per CDR3 protein. The table records about 380,000 distinct CDR3 sequences, roughly 15% of them present only once. Notes on this clonotype: Its target is unknown.

Together with thyroid ultrasound, orbital computed tomography, serum thyroxine and TRAb, clinical symptoms were used for diagnoses. Cells are PBMCs isolated from roughly 10 ml of fresh blood. The chain is built from TRBV5-1 and TRBJ2-3, with 13 bases lining up with TRBD2. The sequence came from a woman between 25 and 40 years old with Graves' ophthalmopathy. The sequenced material came from blood. In DNA form, the CDR3 reads TGCGCCAGCAGCGGAGGGACTAGCGGGACCACAGATACGCAGTATTTT. Its translation: CASSGGTSGTTDTQYF.